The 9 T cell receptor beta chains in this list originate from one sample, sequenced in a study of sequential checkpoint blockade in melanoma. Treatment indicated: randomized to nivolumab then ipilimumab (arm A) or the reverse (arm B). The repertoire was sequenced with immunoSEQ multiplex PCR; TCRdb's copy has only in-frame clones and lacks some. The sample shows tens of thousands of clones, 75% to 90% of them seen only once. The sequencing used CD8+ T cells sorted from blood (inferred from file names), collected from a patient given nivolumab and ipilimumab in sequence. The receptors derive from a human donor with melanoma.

CDR3 DNA: TGTGCCAGCAGCCGGACTAGCGGGGGTACCGGGGAGCTGTTTTTT. Its translation is CASSRTSGGTGELFF. This chain joins TRBV6-5 and TRBJ2-2; 13 nucleotides agree with TRBD2. The CDR3 has 15 amino acids. The V and J ends lost 6 bases and 5 bases, in that order; junction bases with no gene match: 3. The V gene's germline CDR1 is MNHEY and CDR2 SVGAGI.

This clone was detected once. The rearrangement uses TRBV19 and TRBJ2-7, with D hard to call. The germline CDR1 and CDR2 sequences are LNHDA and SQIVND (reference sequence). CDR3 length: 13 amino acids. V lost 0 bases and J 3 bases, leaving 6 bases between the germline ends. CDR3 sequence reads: CASSIDLSYEQYF. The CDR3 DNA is TGTGCCAGTAGTATAGATCTCAGCTACGAGCAGTACTTC.

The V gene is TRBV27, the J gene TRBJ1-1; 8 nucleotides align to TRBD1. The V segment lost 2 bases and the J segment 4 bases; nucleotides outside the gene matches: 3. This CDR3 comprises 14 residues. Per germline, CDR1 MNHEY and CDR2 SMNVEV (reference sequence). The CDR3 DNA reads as TGTGCCAGCAGTTTACAGGGGGCTGTCACTGAAGCTTTCTTT. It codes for CASSLQGAVTEAFF.

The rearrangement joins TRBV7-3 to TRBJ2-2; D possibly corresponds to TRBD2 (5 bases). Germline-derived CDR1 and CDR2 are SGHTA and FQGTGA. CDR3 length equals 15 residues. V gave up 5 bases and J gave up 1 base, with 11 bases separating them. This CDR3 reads CASSPLRENTGELFF. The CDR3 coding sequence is TGTGCCAGCAGCCCGCTACGGGAGAACACCGGGGAGCTGTTTTTT.

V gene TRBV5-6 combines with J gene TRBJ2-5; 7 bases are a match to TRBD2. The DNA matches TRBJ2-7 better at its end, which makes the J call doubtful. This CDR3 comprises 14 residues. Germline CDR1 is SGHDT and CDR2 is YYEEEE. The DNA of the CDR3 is TGTGCCAGCAGCTTGCGGACTAGCTCCTACGAGCAGTACTTC. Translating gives CASSLRTSSYEQYF.

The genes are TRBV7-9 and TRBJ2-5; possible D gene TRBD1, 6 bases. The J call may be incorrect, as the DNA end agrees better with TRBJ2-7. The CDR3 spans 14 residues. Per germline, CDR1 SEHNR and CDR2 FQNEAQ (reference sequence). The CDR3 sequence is CASSLDRENYEQYF. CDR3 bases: TGTGCCAGCAGCTTGGACAGAGAGAACTACGAGCAGTACTTC.

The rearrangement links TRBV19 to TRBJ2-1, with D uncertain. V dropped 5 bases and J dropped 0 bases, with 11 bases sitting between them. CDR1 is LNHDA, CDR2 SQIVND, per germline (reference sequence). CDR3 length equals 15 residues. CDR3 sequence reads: CASSVLPSSYNEQFF. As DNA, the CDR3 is TGTGCCAGTAGTGTACTACCGAGCTCCTACAATGAGCAGTTCTTC.

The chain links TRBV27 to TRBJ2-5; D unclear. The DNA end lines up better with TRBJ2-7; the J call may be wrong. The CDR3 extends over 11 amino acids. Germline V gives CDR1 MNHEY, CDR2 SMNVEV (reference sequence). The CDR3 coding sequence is TGTGCCAGCAGTTCAACCTACGAGCAGTACTTC. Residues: CASSSTYEQYF.

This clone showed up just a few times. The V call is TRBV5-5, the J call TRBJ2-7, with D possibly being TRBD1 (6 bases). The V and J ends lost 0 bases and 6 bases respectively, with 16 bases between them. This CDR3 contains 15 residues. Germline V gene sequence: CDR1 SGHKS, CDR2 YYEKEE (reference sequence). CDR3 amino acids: CASSLAVQGTREQYV. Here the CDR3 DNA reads TGTGCCAGCAGCTTGGCCGTGCAGGGGACACGCGAGCAGTACGTC.